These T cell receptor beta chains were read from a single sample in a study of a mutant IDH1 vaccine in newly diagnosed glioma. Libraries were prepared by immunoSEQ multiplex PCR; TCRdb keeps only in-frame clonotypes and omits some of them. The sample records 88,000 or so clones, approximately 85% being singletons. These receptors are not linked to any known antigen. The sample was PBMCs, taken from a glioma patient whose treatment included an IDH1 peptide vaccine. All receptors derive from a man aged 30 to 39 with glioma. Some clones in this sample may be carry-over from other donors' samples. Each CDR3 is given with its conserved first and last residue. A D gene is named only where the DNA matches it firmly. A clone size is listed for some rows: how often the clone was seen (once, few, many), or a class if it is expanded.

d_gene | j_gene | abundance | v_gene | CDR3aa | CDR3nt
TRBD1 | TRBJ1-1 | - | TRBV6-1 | CASSLAGTGNTEAFF | TGTGCCAGCAGTCTCGCCGGGACAGGGAACACTGAAGCTTTCTTT
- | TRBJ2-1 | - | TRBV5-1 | CASSIRGNEQFF | TGCGCCAGCAGCATCAGGGGTAATGAGCAGTTCTTC
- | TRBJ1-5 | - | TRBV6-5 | CASRPTSTSNQPQHF | TGTGCCAGCAGGCCTACTTCCACTAGCAATCAGCCCCAGCATTTT
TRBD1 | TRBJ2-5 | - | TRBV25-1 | CASSRVQGQETQYF | TGTGCCAGCAGTCGCGTACAGGGGCAAGAGACCCAGTACTTC
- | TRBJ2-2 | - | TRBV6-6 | CASSYSKYGELFF | TGTGCCAGCAGTTACTCGAAATACGGGGAGCTGTTTTTT
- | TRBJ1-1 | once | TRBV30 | CAWSTGPNTEAFF | TGTGCCTGGTCGACAGGCCCGAACACTGAAGCTTTCTTT
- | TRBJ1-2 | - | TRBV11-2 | CASSLDLASWDYTF | TGTGCCAGCAGCTTAGATCTGGCTTCCTGGGACTACACCTTC
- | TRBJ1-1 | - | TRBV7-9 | CASSLTRVGMNTEAFF | TGTGCCAGCAGCCTAACCAGAGTAGGCATGAACACTGAAGCTTTCTTT
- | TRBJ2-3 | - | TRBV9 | CASSVSHLRRRGSTDTQYF | TGTGCCAGCAGCGTCAGCCACCTCCGAAGACGCGGTAGCACAGATACGCAGTATTTT
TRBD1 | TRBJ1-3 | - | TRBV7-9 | CASSRWTGIGNTIYF | TGTGCCAGCAGCCGGTGGACAGGGATTGGAAACACCATATATTTT
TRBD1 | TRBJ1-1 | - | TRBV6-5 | CASRDRIGDRVRAFF | TGTGCCAGCAGAGACCGTATTGGGGACAGGGTGCGCGCTTTCTTT
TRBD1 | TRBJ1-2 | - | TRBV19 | CASTGPGQAWGYGYTF | TGTGCCAGTACCGGACCGGGACAGGCCTGGGGCTATGGCTACACCTTC
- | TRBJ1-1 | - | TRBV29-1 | CGLGPWNTEAFF | TGCGGACTAGGACCCTGGAACACTGAAGCTTTCTTT
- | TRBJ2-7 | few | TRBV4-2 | CASSQEKRANHEQYF | TGTGCCAGCAGCCAGGAAAAGAGGGCCAACCACGAGCAGTACTTC
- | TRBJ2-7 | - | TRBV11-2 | CASSPSLLSEQYF | TGTGCCAGCAGCCCAAGTCTACTGAGTGAGCAGTACTTC
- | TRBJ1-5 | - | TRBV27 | CASSLDQGNQPQHF | TGTGCCAGCAGTTTAGATCAGGGTAATCAGCCCCAGCATTTT
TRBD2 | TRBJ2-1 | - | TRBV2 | CATPLAGGLDEQFF | TGTGCCACCCCGCTAGCGGGGGGTTTGGATGAGCAGTTCTTC
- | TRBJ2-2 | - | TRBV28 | CASREGVGGELFF | TGTGCCAGCAGAGAAGGGGTTGGCGGGGAGCTGTTTTTT
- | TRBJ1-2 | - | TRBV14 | CASSQYRHGYTF | TGTGCCAGCAGCCAGTACAGACATGGCTACACCTTC
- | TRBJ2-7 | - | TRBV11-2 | CASSPSLQGISSYEQYF | TGTGCCAGCAGCCCCTCATTGCAGGGTATCAGCTCCTACGAGCAGTACTTC
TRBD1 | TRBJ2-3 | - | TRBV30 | CAWRWDRGTDTQYF | TGTGCCTGGAGGTGGGACAGGGGAACAGATACGCAGTATTTT
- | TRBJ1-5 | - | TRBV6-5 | CASSYGSNQPQHF | TGTGCCAGCAGTTACGGGAGCAATCAGCCCCAGCATTTT
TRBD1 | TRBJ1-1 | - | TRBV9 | CASSPSGTGPTEAFF | TGTGCCAGCAGCCCATCCGGGACAGGGCCTACTGAAGCTTTCTTT
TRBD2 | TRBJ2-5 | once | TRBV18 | CASSVGGGPQETQYF | TGTGCCAGCTCAGTCGGCGGGGGGCCACAAGAGACCCAGTACTTC
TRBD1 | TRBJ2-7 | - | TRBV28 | CASSLTGHEQYF | TGTGCCAGCAGTCTGACAGGGCACGAGCAGTACTTC
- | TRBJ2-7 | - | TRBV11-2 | CASSSSYEQYF | TGTGCCAGCAGCTCTTCCTACGAGCAGTACTTC
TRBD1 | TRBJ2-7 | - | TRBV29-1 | CSVGDSGEQYF | TGCAGCGTTGGGGACAGTGGCGAGCAGTACTTC
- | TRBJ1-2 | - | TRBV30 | CAWIPTDRYYGYTF | TGTGCCTGGATCCCCACGGACAGATACTATGGCTACACCTTC
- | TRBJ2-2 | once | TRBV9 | CASSGPELFF | TGTGCCAGCAGCGGACCCGAGCTGTTTTTT
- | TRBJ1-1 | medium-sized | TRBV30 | CAWSRLLRMNTEAFF | TGTGCCTGGAGTCGATTATTAAGGATGAACACTGAAGCTTTCTTT
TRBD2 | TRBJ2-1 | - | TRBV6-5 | CASYSSAGLAGGWFF | TGTGCCAGCTATTCCTCCGCTGGACTAGCGGGAGGTTGGTTCTTC
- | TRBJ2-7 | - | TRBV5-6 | CASSLGTGVFYEQYF | TGTGCCAGCAGCTTGGGGACCGGAGTATTCTACGAGCAGTACTTC
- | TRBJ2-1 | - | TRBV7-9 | CASSLESYNEQFF | TGTGCCAGCAGCCTGGAAAGCTACAATGAGCAGTTCTTC
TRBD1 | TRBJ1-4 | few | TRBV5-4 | CASSLNRGTNEKLFF | TGTGCCAGCAGCTTAAACAGGGGAACTAATGAAAAACTGTTTTTT
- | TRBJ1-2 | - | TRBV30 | CAWSVGRLIANYGYTF | TGTGCCTGGAGTGTGGGGAGACTAATAGCTAACTATGGCTACACCTTC
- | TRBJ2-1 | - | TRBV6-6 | CASSRDLYNEQFF | TGTGCCAGCAGCCGGGACCTCTACAATGAGCAGTTCTTC
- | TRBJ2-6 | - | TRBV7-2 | CASSSGVWAGANVLTF | TGTGCCAGCAGCTCAGGGGTTTGGGCCGGGGCCAACGTCCTGACTTTC
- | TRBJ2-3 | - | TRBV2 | CASRALGGSSTDTQYF | TGTGCCAGCAGGGCACTAGGGGGTTCCTCCACAGATACGCAGTATTTT
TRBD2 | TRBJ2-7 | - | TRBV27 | CASRSGLGPYEQYF | TGTGCCAGCAGATCGGGACTAGGGCCCTACGAGCAGTACTTC
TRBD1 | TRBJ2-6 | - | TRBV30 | CAWSVDRGFSGANVLTF | TGTGCCTGGAGTGTGGACAGGGGGTTCTCTGGGGCCAACGTCCTGACTTTC
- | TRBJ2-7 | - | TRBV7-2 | CASSPAARQGLDEQYF | TGTGCCAGCAGCCCGGCCGCACGACAAGGGCTCGACGAGCAGTACTTC
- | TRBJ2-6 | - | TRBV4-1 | CASSRTTGNSANVLTF | TGCGCCAGCAGCCGGACAACAGGGAATAGTGCCAACGTCCTGACTTTC